The 17 T cell receptor beta chains reported below all come from one sample, sequenced in a study of technical replicates of blood from four donors. Produced via immunoSEQ multiplex PCR; TCRdb's table is partial and in-frame only. This sample has roughly 64,000 clones, with around 88% found just once. Material: PBMCs. The receptor set was obtained from a human donor in good health. Some clones in this sample may be carry-over from other donors' samples.

As for this clone: It is likely a read error, because the conserved phenylalanine at the end of the CDR3 is missing. The chain carries TRBV28 and TRBJ1-2, with 9 bases identical to TRBD1. The ends lost 7 bases at V and 2 bases at J; junction bases unmatched: 11. Germline V gene data show CDR1 as MDHEN and CDR2 as SYDVKM. The CDR3 has 16 amino acids. The CDR3 loop is CASNTGGDVKNYGYTL. In nucleotides, the CDR3 is TGTGCCAGCAACACAGGGGGCGATGTGAAAAACTATGGCTACACCCTC.

The chain has TRBV11-2 and TRBJ2-7, with 7 bases lining up with TRBD2. CDR1 is SGHAT and CDR2 is FQNNGV in the germline V gene. The CDR3 spans 15 residues. Trimming took 2 bases from V and 2 from J; bases not matched to a gene: 6. CDR3 protein: CASSLFAGETYEQYF. CDR3 nucleotide sequence: TGTGCCAGCAGCTTATTCGCGGGGGAGACCTACGAGCAGTACTTC.

The gene calls are TRBV4-2 and TRBJ2-1; D may be TRBD2 (6 bases). The length of the CDR3 is 16 residues. Germline V gene data show CDR1 as LGHNA and CDR2 as YNFKEQ. V was pared by 0 bases and J by 3 bases, with 12 bases between. The CDR3, as DNA: TGTGCCAGCAGCCAAGATTTCGGGGGTCTCTACAATGAGCAGTTCTTC. It yields the protein CASSQDFGGLYNEQFF.

The rearrangement uses TRBV4-3 and TRBJ1-2; 9 bases align to TRBD1. Germline loops: CDR1 LGHNA, CDR2 YSLEER. Unmatched junction bases numbered 6, after V lost 0 bases and J lost 7 bases. CDR3 length equals 15 residues. The CDR3 region is CASSQEQGANGGYTF. In DNA, the CDR3 is TGCGCCAGCAGCCAAGAACAGGGGGCCAATGGTGGCTACACCTTC.

The rearrangement links TRBV5-8 to TRBJ1-6, with TRBD1 identical over 11 bases. V lost 6 bases and J lost 7; bases outside the gene matches: 9. Germline V gene data show CDR1 as SGHTS and CDR2 as YDEGEE. CDR3 length equals 16 residues. This CDR3 reads CASTERTGGVNSPLHF. As DNA, the CDR3 is TGTGCCAGCACCGAGAGGACAGGGGGCGTAAATTCACCCCTCCACTTT.

The V gene is TRBV19, the J gene TRBJ1-4, with D maybe TRBD1 (6 bases). The V gene's germline CDR1 is LNHDA and CDR2 SQIVND (reference sequence). This CDR3 comprises 13 residues. V shed 5 bases and J shed 8 bases, with 12 bases lying between them. DNA of the CDR3: TGTGCCAGTAGTTTGGACAGTCGGGAAAAACTGTTTTTT. Amino acid sequence: CASSLDSREKLFF.

J is TRBJ2-1 and V is TRBV10-3; TRBD1 matches 9 bases. Germline CDR1 and CDR2: ENHRY and SYGVKD. V lost 6 bases, J lost 6 bases, and 9 bases stayed unmatched. This CDR3 has 15 residues. CDR3 sequence: CAIRVDRGLGNEQFF. In DNA, the CDR3 is TGTGCCATCAGGGTGGACAGGGGATTAGGCAATGAGCAGTTCTTC.

The genes are TRBV7-2 and TRBJ2-5; 8 bases line up with TRBD2. This CDR3 contains 14 residues. Germline values: CDR1 SGHTA, CDR2 FQGNSA. The V gene end was trimmed by 6 bases and the J gene end by 5 bases; junction bases not matched to a gene: 8. In DNA form, the CDR3 reads TGTGCCAGCAGACGCGGGGGGCCCCGGGAGACCCAGTACTTC. It yields the protein CASRRGGPRETQYF.

V and J are TRBV21-1 and TRBJ2-7; TRBD2 is the table's D call, not checked against the DNA. TRBV21-1 is noted as a pseudogene. The CDR3 totals 13 residues. CDR3 DNA sequence: TGTGCCAGCAGCGGCATGCGACTGGGCGAGCAGTACTTC. Translating gives CASSGMRLGEQYF.

The chain combines TRBV10-1 with TRBJ2-1, with 12 bases lining up with TRBD2. The CDR3 length is 16 residues. The trim removed 6 bases at V and 7 bases at J, leaving 10 bases unmatched. Germline-derived CDR1 and CDR2 are WNHNN and SYGVQD (reference sequence). CDR3 nucleotide sequence: TGCGCCAGCAGGGCCTGGCTAGCGGGGGGGCCGAATGAGCAGTTCTTC. This gives the protein CASRAWLAGGPNEQFF.

This sequence joins TRBV6-7 and TRBJ2-1; tentatively, D is TRBD2 (5 bases). TRBV6-7 is known as an ORF, though its function is uncertain. This CDR3 has 15 amino acids. Between the trimmed V and J ends, which lost 9 bases and 5 bases, there was a span of 20 bases. This CDR3 reads CARPGKDSPHNEQFF. CDR3 in DNA: TGTGCCAGGCCGGGGAAGGACTCACCTCACAATGAGCAGTTCTTC.

This clone was observed a handful of times. The chain is built from TRBV7-9 and TRBJ2-7, with D perhaps TRBD1 (5 bases). CDR1 is SEHNR, CDR2 FQNEAQ, per germline (reference sequence). The CDR3 has 18 amino acids. Trimming shortened V by 6 bases and J by 5 bases, and 29 bases separated the two germline ends. This chain's CDR3 is CASSLFTWWQGNYDEQYF. The CDR3 region has the DNA TGTGCCAGCAGTCTTTTTACCTGGTGGCAGGGAAATTACGACGAGCAGTACTTC. Drawing the rest from reference TRBV7-9 and TRBJ2-7, the complete variable domain is DTGVSQNPRHKITKRGQNVTFRCDPISEHNRLYWYRQTLGQGPEFLTYFQNEAQLEKSRLLSDRFSAERPKGSFSTLEIQRTEQGDSAMYLCASSLFTWWQGNYDEQYFGPGTRLTVT.

The rearrangement uses TRBV7-2 and TRBJ1-2; 8 nucleotides line up with TRBD1. Trimming took 7 bases from V and 4 from J; bases not matched to a gene: 8. CDR3 length: 14 residues. Germline CDR1 SGHTA, CDR2 FQGNSA. CDR3 DNA sequence: TGTGCCAGCACCCTCGGACAGGGAGGCTATGGCTACACCTTC. This encodes CASTLGQGGYGYTF.

V gene TRBV9 combines with J gene TRBJ2-7; D is uncertain. The CDR3 runs to 12 residues. V lost 4 bases and J lost 3, with 8 bases in between. Germline V gene data show CDR1 as SGDLS and CDR2 as YYNGEE. CDR3 in amino acids: CASSPGGYEQYF. In nucleotides, the CDR3 is TGTGCCAGCAGCCCCGGCGGCTACGAGCAGTACTTC. Drawing the rest from reference TRBV9 and TRBJ2-7, the complete variable domain is DSGVTQTPKHLITATGQRVTLRCSPRSGDLSVYWYQQSLDQGLQFLIQYYNGEERAKGNILERFSAQQFPDLHSELNLSSLELGDSALYFCASSPGGYEQYFGPGTRLTVT.

The CDR3 here is CASRTGYTDTQYF. DNA of the CDR3: TGTGCCAGCAGAACAGGCTACACAGATACGCAGTATTTT. The chain links TRBV2 to TRBJ2-3; TRBD1 might be the D (5 bases). Germline V CDR1 and CDR2: SNHLY, FYNNEI. There are 13 residues in the CDR3. Trimming shortened V by 6 bases and J by 2 bases, and 9 bases separated the two germline ends.

The genes are TRBV6-1 and TRBJ2-3; D possibly corresponds to TRBD2 (6 bases). The CDR3 covers 15 residues. Trimming pared 6 bases from V and 2 bases from J, leaving 15 bases between. Per the germline V gene, CDR1 is MNHNS and CDR2 is SASEGT. The CDR3, as DNA: TGTGCCAGCAGCCCCCGACTAGGGGTCACAGATACGCAGTATTTT. Amino acid sequence: CASSPRLGVTDTQYF.

The J gene is TRBJ2-7, the V gene TRBV10-1, with D unresolved. The germline CDR1 and CDR2 sequences are WNHNN and SYGVQD (reference sequence). V lost 3 bases, J lost 4 bases, and 7 bases lay in between. The CDR3 totals 12 residues. CDR3 nucleotides: TGCGCCAGCAGTGACCCGAGATACGAGCAGTACTTC. This encodes CASSDPRYEQYF.